The 3 T cell receptor beta chains below come from one sample, sequenced in a study of blood T cell repertoires in COVID-19. The repertoire was sequenced with immunoSEQ multiplex PCR; TCRdb's copy has only in-frame clones and lacks some. The sample has 150,000 to 200,000 clones, about 72% seen once. Sequences were obtained from PBMCs or T cells enriched from blood (not recorded which). These receptors all stem from a woman in her forties or fifties who had recovered from COVID-19.

This clone was found a few times. This chain connects TRBV10-2 to TRBJ2-3, with 9 bases lining up with TRBD2. The V and J ends lost 4 bases and 6 bases, in that order; junction bases with no gene match: 8. This CDR3 has 15 residues. The germline V gene encodes CDR1 WSHSY and CDR2 SAAADI. Here the CDR3 reads CASSGSGSGSDTQYF. The CDR3 nucleotides read TGCGCCAGCAGTGGTAGCGGGAGTGGGAGTGATACGCAGTATTTT.

On this clone itself: The identical CDR3 is also encoded by other nucleotide sequences in the sample. The chain employs TRBV4-2 and TRBJ1-1; D unclear. V shed 1 base and J shed 4 bases, with 10 bases lying between them. Per the germline V gene, CDR1 is LGHNA and CDR2 is YNFKEQ. The CDR3 contains 14 residues. DNA of the CDR3: TGTGCCAGCAGCCAAGTTGCAGGAGGCACTGAAGCTTTCTTT. Amino acid sequence: CASSQVAGGTEAFF.

V and J are TRBV28 and TRBJ1-6; the D is unclear. The CDR3 consists of 15 residues. The germline V and J ends were trimmed by 2 bases and 9 bases, with 14 bases remaining between them. From germline, CDR1 is MDHEN and CDR2 SYDVKM. The CDR3 protein is CASSLEAPRVSPLHF. Written as DNA, the CDR3 is TGTGCCAGCAGTTTAGAGGCACCTCGGGTTTCACCCCTCCACTTT.